The sequence of this T cell receptor beta chain was determined in a study of regulatory T cells in long-lasting Graves disease (dated by TCRdb to about 2021). Regarding the study in general: To count as having persistent Graves' disease, a patient had to have received antithyroid drug treatment for over 5 years with TSH receptor autoantibodies remaining persistently positive. Patients with persistent Graves' disease were compared with patients with newly diagnosed Graves' disease using TCR sequencing and RNA sequencing of peripheral blood. The study was conducted in China and was registered as a clinical trial. A total of 33 samples were covered by TCR sequencing, comprising approximately 13 persistent and around 20 newly diagnosed Graves' disease patients. Antithyroid drugs had been taken for approximately 9.7 years on average by persistent Graves' disease patients in the clinical cohort. Overall study outcomes, separate from this receptor: A larger number of public clonotypes was shared among persistent patients (2,741) than among newly diagnosed patients (roughly 1,000). Sequencing and analysis were restricted to the TCR beta chain. Lower TCR Shannon entropy and fewer highly expanded clones were observed in persistent Graves' disease patients than in newly diagnosed patients, which suggested clonal expansion. TRBV28, TRBJ1-2 and TRBJ2-5 were preferentially used in persistent disease, while TRBV20-1 and TRBJ2-1 were favored in newly diagnosed disease. The small sample size was acknowledged by the authors as a limitation that may reduce accuracy. Because the primary lesion, thyroid tissue, could not be accessed, the study looked at peripheral blood alone.

This clonotype was seen only a few times. There is no known antigen for this receptor. The sample holds no much larger clone one base away, and base qualities are not on file. The CDR3 starts with the cysteine, ends with the phenylalanine, and has 15 residues. Only the CDR3 portion is preserved as DNA: 45 bases, with reading frame beginning at the first base. Sequences SGHDT (CDR1) and YYEEEE (CDR2) are obtained from the germline V gene. A distance of 13 bases separates the germline ends of V and J, which lose 3 bases and 6 bases respectively. The label giving this sample's time point can be read as: persistent/refractory GD, antithyroid drugs over 5 years with positive TRAb. For both TCR sequencing and RNA sequencing, RNA was extracted from PBMCs using TRIzol. Graves' disease was diagnosed according to American Thyroid Association guidelines. The patients came from an endocrinology department in Xi'an, China. Each patient gave approximately 10 milliliters of peripheral blood, collected in an EDTA anticoagulant tube. Ficoll Paque Plus density gradient separation was used to isolate PBMCs, and no additional T cell sorting was done. RNA quality was checked with an Agilent 2100 Bioanalyzer and agarose gel, and concentration with a NanoDrop 2000.

Library preparation used multiplex PCR. TCRdb shows the sequencer as Illumina HiSeq 4000. To build TCR beta libraries, CDR3 regions were amplified by Arm-PCR using iRepertoire HTBI primers. Before sequencing, the PCR products went through gel purification. Per the original workflow: Gene usage analysis of CDR3 amino acid clonotypes relied on the roughly 58 TRBV and over 13 TRBJ segments identified across samples. Filtered high-quality paired reads were merged into contigs using COPE and FqMerger. BLAST was used to align contigs to the IMGT TRBV, TRBD and TRBJ reference genes, and CDR3 was defined following IMGT. Highly expanded clones were defined as clonotypes with a frequency above 0.1%. Repertoire diversity was measured by Shannon entropy, and V-J evenness by the Gini coefficient. A clonotype was considered public if more than one individual shared it. In TCRdb, the public reads were trimmed at Q25 with fastp and aligned with MiXCR, with productive beta chains retained. When rows share a CDR3 protein, they turn into one entry using the most common DNA and genes. In this record, the V and J calls reflect TCRdb's handling and not the investigators' own analysis. The sample table lists more than 650,000 distinct CDR3 sequences, around 30% of them with a count of one. The biggest ten clones account for around 40% of the sample.

The sequencing here drew on peripheral blood mononuclear cells (PBMCs), taken when the disease was refractory, from a patient treated with antithyroid drugs. The chain joins TRBV5-6 to TRBJ1-6; a confident D gene designation cannot be given. The receptor comes from a female donor with Graves disease. The DNA sequence follows: TGTGCCAGCAGCTCCGTACCGGGCCGTAATTCACCCCTCCACTTT. This codes for CASSSVPGRNSPLHF. Supplemented by the reference TRBV5-6 and TRBJ1-6 proteins around the CDR3, the complete variable domain is DAGVTQSPTHLIKTRGQQVTLRCSPKSGHDTVSWYQQALGQGPQFIFQYYEEEERQRGNFPDRFSGHQFPNYSSELNVNALLLGDSALYLCASSSVPGRNSPLHFGNGTRLTVT.